Each of the 27 T cell receptor beta chains below was sequenced from the same sample in a study of blood T cell repertoires in COVID-19. Repertoires were generated with immunoSEQ multiplex PCR, while TCRdb's copy carries only in-frame clones and drops some. The sample consists of more than 65,000 clones, around 88% of them appearing once. What was sequenced was peripheral blood. These receptors all come from a man aged 45-65 years with active COVID-19.

This chain uses TRBV7-2 with TRBJ2-1, with D tentatively TRBD1 (5 bases). Trimming shortened V by 2 bases and J by 5 bases, and 13 bases separated the two germline ends. Germline assignment: CDR1 SGHTA and CDR2 FQGNSA. The CDR3 covers 15 residues. CDR3: CASSLNVAGNNEQFF. The CDR3 bases are TGTGCCAGCAGCTTAAACGTGGCAGGGAACAATGAGCAGTTCTTC.

As regards this clone: Other DNA sequences in the sample encode the same CDR3. This chain connects TRBV19 to TRBJ2-5; the match to TRBD1 covers 10 bases. CDR1 is LNHDA, CDR2 SQIVND, per germline (reference sequence). V dropped 11 bases and J dropped 4; count of bases not matched to a gene: 7. This CDR3 comprises 13 residues. The CDR3 DNA reads as TGTGCCTCAAGGACAGGGGGGGGAGAGACCCAGTACTTC. Translation: CASRTGGGETQYF.

The chain links TRBV9 to TRBJ2-1, with a tentative D call TRBD2 (6 bases). Germline-derived CDR1 and CDR2 are SGDLS and YYNGEE. V lost 0 bases to trimming and J lost 6 bases, with 16 bases between them. The CDR3 is made up of 16 amino acids. DNA of the CDR3: TGTGCCAGCAGCGTAGCACAGCGGGTCCTCCCCAATGAGCAGTTCTTC. Translation: CASSVAQRVLPNEQFF.

The V gene is TRBV23-1, the J gene TRBJ1-1; tentatively, D is TRBD1 (6 bases). TRBV23-1 has ORF status, its function being uncertain. The CDR3 runs to 15 residues. V was pared by 2 bases and J by 0 bases, with 10 bases between. This chain's CDR3 is CASSQARGLNTEAFF. The CDR3 DNA reads TGCGCCAGCAGTCAAGCCAGGGGATTGAACACTGAAGCTTTCTTT.

The chain links TRBV30 to TRBJ1-1; D gene ambiguous. Germline CDR1 is GTSNPN and CDR2 is SVGIG (reference sequence). The CDR3 is 12 residues long. V gave up 5 bases and J gave up 6 bases, with 13 bases separating them. CDR3 DNA sequence: TGTGCCTGGGGGCGAGAGGTAGCTGAAGCTTTCTTT. Translating gives CAWGREVAEAFF.

The count of this clone is one. This rearrangement joins TRBV4-2 to TRBJ2-3; 10 bases agree with TRBD2. Germline trimming cut 0 bases from V and 15 bases from J; bases unmatched to any gene: 6. This CDR3 comprises 13 residues. Looked up from germline, CDR1 is LGHNA and CDR2 is YNFKEQ. This CDR3 reads CASSQEGAGGPYF. CDR3 nucleotides: TGTGCCAGCAGCCAAGAAGGAGCGGGGGGGCCCTATTTT.

The chain uses TRBV19 and TRBJ2-7, with D unclear. V was clipped by 1 base and J by 0 bases, with 7 bases between them. This CDR3 is built from 14 residues. Germline-derived CDR1 and CDR2 are LNHDA and SQIVND (reference sequence). The CDR3 DNA is TGTGCCAGTAGTATAGCGTCCGGCTCCTACGAGCAGTACTTC. Translated, it gives CASSIASGSYEQYF.

The rearrangement uses TRBV5-5 and TRBJ2-3, with 14 bases aligning to TRBD2. The germline CDR1 and CDR2 sequences are SGHKS and YYEKEE (reference sequence). The V and J ends lost 2 bases and 3 bases, in that order; junction bases with no gene match: 8. This CDR3 is 18 amino acids long. CDR3 nucleotide sequence: TGTGCCAGCAGCTTTACTCCAGGACTAGCGGGAGGTACAGATACGCAGTATTTT. The encoded protein is CASSFTPGLAGGTDTQYF.

The CDR3 here is CASSRTSGEIGELFF. The CDR3 coding sequence is TGTGCCAGCAGCAGGACTAGCGGAGAGATCGGGGAGCTGTTTTTT. This chain joins TRBV6-4 and TRBJ2-2; 10 nucleotides match TRBD2. V shed 6 bases and J 7 bases; nucleotides not matched to a gene: 8. Germline-derived CDR1 and CDR2 are MRHNA and SNTAGT. The CDR3 has 15 amino acids.

This chain links TRBV11-2 with TRBJ1-3; tentatively, D is TRBD1 (6 bases). The CDR3 is made up of 16 amino acids. Germline assignment: CDR1 SGHAT and CDR2 FQNNGV. The V end was cut by 5 bases, the J end by 0 bases, with 14 bases between. The CDR3 bases are TGTGCCAGCAGCCAGACAGGACACACCTCTGGAAACACCATATATTTT. Its translation is CASSQTGHTSGNTIYF.

The chain carries TRBV5-6 and TRBJ1-6; no firm D call. The V gene's germline CDR1 is SGHDT and CDR2 YYEEEE. The V and J ends lost 0 bases and 8 bases respectively, with 15 bases between them. The CDR3 has 16 amino acids. The CDR3 reads CASSLVADWGDSPLHF. The CDR3 DNA sequence: TGTGCCAGCAGCTTGGTCGCGGACTGGGGTGATTCACCCCTCCACTTT.

J is TRBJ1-1 and V is TRBV29-1; a possible D gene is TRBD1 (6 bases). The CDR3 contains 14 residues. Germline V gene data show CDR1 as SQVTM and CDR2 as ANQGSEA. Trimming removed 7 bases from V and 1 base from J, with 16 bases in between. CDR3 protein: CSAPRGARNTEAFF. The CDR3 DNA sequence: TGCAGCGCCCCCCGGGGGGCGCGGAACACTGAAGCTTTCTTT.

On this clone itself: A read error may produce the germline difference seen at one junction end. CDR3 sequence reads: CARSLGGGQDPYGYTF. The DNA of the CDR3 is TGCGCCCGCAGCTTGGGGGGGGGACAGGACCCCTATGGCTACACCTTC. The V gene is TRBV5-1, the J gene TRBJ1-2; the match to TRBD1 covers 8 bases. This CDR3 is 16 amino acids long. The V gene's germline CDR1 is SGHRS and CDR2 YFSETQ.

The V and J genes are TRBV10-3 and TRBJ1-2; a weak D match, TRBD1 (5 bases). CDR1 is ENHRY, CDR2 SYGVKD, per germline. This CDR3 contains 12 residues. V was clipped by 11 bases and J by 5 bases, with 15 bases between them. CDR3 in amino acids: CASSAAGYGYTF. The DNA of the CDR3 is TGTGCCTCCTCGGCAGCAGGGTATGGCTACACCTTC.

The genes are TRBV11-3 and TRBJ2-1, with D possibly being TRBD1 (6 bases). V lost 5 bases and J 7 bases, leaving 12 bases between the germline ends. The CDR3 length is 13 residues. Germline CDR1 is SGHNT and CDR2 is YENEEA. The CDR3 DNA reads as TGTGCCAGCAGCCGGGACACCACGAATGAGCAGTTCTTC. It is translated as CASSRDTTNEQFF.

The V and J genes are TRBV27 and TRBJ1-6; tentative D call: TRBD1 (5 bases). The CDR3 is made up of 16 amino acids. V was cut by 3 bases and J by 7 bases, with 16 bases left in between. The germline V gene encodes CDR1 MNHEY and CDR2 SMNVEV (reference sequence). The CDR3 region is CASSFNPAPGNSPLHF. The CDR3, as DNA: TGTGCCAGCAGTTTTAATCCCGCCCCAGGGAATTCACCCCTCCACTTT.

The chain is built from TRBV9 and TRBJ2-3, with D perhaps matching TRBD1 (5 bases). Trimming pared 7 bases from V and 5 bases from J, leaving 14 bases between. The CDR3 sequence is 13 residues long. Germline-derived CDR1 and CDR2 are SGDLS and YYNGEE. The CDR3 DNA follows: TGTGCCAGCGGAGCAGGGCCAGGAGATACGCAGTATTTT. Translation: CASGAGPGDTQYF.

In this sample, this clone turned up a few times. The chain carries TRBV5-1 and TRBJ2-7; maybe TRBD1 (5 bases). This CDR3 region has 13 residues. CDR1 SGHRS and CDR2 YFSETQ come from the germline V gene. The ends were cut back, 4 bases at V and 7 bases at J, with 15 bases in the middle. CDR3 amino acids: CASSPAGPLEQYF. Written as DNA, the CDR3 is TGCGCCAGCAGCCCGGCAGGGCCCTTGGAGCAGTACTTC.

The V and J genes are TRBV19 and TRBJ2-4; D is ambiguous. Germline CDR1 is LNHDA and CDR2 is SQIVND (reference sequence). Trimming pared 4 bases from V and 4 bases from J, leaving 8 bases between. This CDR3 is 13 amino acids long. The CDR3 loop is CASSTQHKNIQYF. CDR3 DNA: TGTGCCAGTAGTACTCAACATAAAAACATTCAGTACTTC.

The gene calls are TRBV5-6 and TRBJ1-6; TRBD1 aligns across 7 bases. CDR1 and CDR2 from the germline V gene are SGHDT and YYEEEE. Trimming took 2 bases from V and 7 from J; bases not matched to a gene: 3. The CDR3 extends over 14 amino acids. CDR3 bases: TGTGCCAGCAGCTTACCACAGGGGAATTCACCCCTCCACTTT. Its protein is CASSLPQGNSPLHF.

This sequence joins TRBV15 and TRBJ2-6, with a possible D match to TRBD1 (6 bases). Germline CDR1 is LNHNV and CDR2 is YYDKDF (reference sequence). Trimming removed 0 bases at V and 2 bases at J, with 14 bases between. The CDR3 consists of 18 residues. The CDR3 region is CATSRDLRRGTGANVLTF. As DNA, the CDR3 is TGTGCCACCAGCAGAGATCTTCGCAGGGGCACTGGGGCCAACGTCCTGACTTTC.

The genes are TRBV6-4 and TRBJ1-6; no clear D. Germline CDR1 is MRHNA and CDR2 is SNTAGT. The ends were cut back, 4 bases at V and 6 bases at J, with 25 bases in the middle. The CDR3 runs 19 residues. Here the CDR3 reads CASSGKLRCPISVNSPLHF. The CDR3 nucleotides read TGTGCCAGCAGTGGAAAACTCAGGTGCCCTATTTCGGTTAATTCACCCCTCCACTTT.

V and J are TRBV14 and TRBJ2-1; the D is unclear. Germline CDR1 SGHDN, CDR2 FVKESK. There are 12 residues in the CDR3. Trimming stripped 6 bases from V and 3 bases from J, with 6 bases between. CDR3 amino acids: CASSPFYNEQFF. The CDR3 DNA is TGTGCCAGCAGTCCATTCTACAATGAGCAGTTCTTC.

The CDR3 DNA reads TGTGCCAGCTCCCCCCATCCGGCTAATGAAAAACTGTTTTTT. Translation: CASSPHPANEKLFF. The rearrangement joins TRBV18 to TRBJ1-4; D is unclear. V was trimmed by 6 bases and J by 3 bases, leaving 11 bases between them. The V gene's germline CDR1 is KGHSH and CDR2 LQKENI. The CDR3 has 14 residues.

This clone was picked up one time. The chain joins TRBV27 to TRBJ2-6; 9 bases map to TRBD1. The ends lost 5 bases at V and 3 bases at J; junction bases unmatched: 11. CDR1 and CDR2 from the germline V gene are MNHEY and SMNVEV (reference sequence). This CDR3 has 18 residues. In DNA, the CDR3 is TGTGCCAGCAGTCCCCGAGACAGGGGGTCGGGTGGGGCCAACGTCCTGACTTTC. Encoded protein: CASSPRDRGSGGANVLTF.

The CDR3 reads CASSQGTGNTEAFF. Written as DNA, the CDR3 is TGCGCCAGCAGCCAGGGGACAGGAAACACTGAAGCTTTCTTT. J is TRBJ1-1 and V is TRBV5-1; TRBD1 agrees at 8 bases. Unmatched junction bases numbered 4, after V lost 4 bases and J lost 2 bases. This CDR3 is built from 14 residues. Germline-derived CDR1 and CDR2 are SGHRS and YFSETQ.

This clone was seen just once. The chain uses TRBV19 and TRBJ2-1, with D tentatively TRBD2 (6 bases). In germline, CDR1 is LNHDA, CDR2 SQIVND (reference sequence). CDR3 length equals 14 residues. Trimming took 7 bases from V and 0 from J, leaving 10 bases between them. The CDR3 DNA reads TGTGCCAGTAACCGGGGGAGCTCCTACAATGAGCAGTTCTTC. This gives the protein CASNRGSSYNEQFF.